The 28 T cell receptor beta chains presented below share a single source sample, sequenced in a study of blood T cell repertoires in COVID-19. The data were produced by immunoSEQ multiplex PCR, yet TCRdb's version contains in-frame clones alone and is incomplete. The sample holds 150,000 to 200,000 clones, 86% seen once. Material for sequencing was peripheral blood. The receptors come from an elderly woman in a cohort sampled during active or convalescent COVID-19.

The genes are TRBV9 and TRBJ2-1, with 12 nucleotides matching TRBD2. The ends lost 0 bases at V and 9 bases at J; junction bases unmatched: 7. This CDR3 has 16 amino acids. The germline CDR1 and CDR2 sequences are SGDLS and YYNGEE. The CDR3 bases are TGTGCCAGCAGCGTAGCTACTAGCGGGAGGTATGGTGAGCAGTTCTTC. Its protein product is CASSVATSGRYGEQFF. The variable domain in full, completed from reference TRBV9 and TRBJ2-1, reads DSGVTQTPKHLITATGQRVTLRCSPRSGDLSVYWYQQSLDQGLQFLIQYYNGEERAKGNILERFSAQQFPDLHSELNLSSLELGDSALYFCASSVATSGRYGEQFFGPGTRLTVL.

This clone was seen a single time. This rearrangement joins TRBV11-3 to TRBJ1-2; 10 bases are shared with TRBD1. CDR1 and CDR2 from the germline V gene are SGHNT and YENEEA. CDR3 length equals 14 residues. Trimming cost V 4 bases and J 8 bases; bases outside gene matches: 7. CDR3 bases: TGTGCCAGCAGCTCACGACAGGGGGCGCAAGGCTACACCTTC. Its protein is CASSSRQGAQGYTF.

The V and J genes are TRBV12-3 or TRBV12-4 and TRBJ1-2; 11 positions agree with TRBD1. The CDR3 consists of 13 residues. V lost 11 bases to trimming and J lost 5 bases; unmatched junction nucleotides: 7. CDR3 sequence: CAAWTGGRYGYTF. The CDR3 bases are TGTGCCGCCTGGACAGGGGGCAGATATGGCTACACCTTC.

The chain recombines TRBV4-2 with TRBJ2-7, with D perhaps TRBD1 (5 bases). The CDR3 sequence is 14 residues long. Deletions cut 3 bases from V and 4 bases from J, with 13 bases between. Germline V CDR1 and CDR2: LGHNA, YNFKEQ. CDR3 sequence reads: CASSHEQGRYEQYF. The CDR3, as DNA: TGTGCCAGCAGCCACGAGCAGGGTAGATACGAGCAGTACTTC.

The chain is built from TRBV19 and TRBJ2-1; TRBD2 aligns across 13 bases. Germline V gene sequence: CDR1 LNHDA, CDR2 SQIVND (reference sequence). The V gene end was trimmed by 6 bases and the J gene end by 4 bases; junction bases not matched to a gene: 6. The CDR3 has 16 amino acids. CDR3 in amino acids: CASSPGTSGIYNEQFF. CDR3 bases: TGTGCCAGTAGCCCCGGGACTAGCGGGATTTACAATGAGCAGTTCTTC.

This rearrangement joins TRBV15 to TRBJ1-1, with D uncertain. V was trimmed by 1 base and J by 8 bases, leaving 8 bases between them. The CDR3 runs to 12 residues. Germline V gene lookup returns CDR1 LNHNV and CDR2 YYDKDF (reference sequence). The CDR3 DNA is TGTGCCACCAGCAGAGCAGGACTAGAAGCTTTCTTT. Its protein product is CATSRAGLEAFF.

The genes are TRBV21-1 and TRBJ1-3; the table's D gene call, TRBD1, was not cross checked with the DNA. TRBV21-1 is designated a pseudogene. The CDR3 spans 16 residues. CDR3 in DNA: TGTGCCAGCAGCAAACCCGGCGAGTCAGGAGGAAACACCATATATTTT. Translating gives CASSKPGESGGNTIYF.

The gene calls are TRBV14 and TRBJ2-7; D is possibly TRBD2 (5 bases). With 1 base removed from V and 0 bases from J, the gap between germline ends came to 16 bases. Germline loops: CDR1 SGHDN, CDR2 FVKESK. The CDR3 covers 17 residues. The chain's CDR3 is CASSQGGLGRASYEQYF. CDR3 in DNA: TGTGCCAGCAGCCAAGGGGGTCTTGGGCGGGCCTCCTACGAGCAGTACTTC.

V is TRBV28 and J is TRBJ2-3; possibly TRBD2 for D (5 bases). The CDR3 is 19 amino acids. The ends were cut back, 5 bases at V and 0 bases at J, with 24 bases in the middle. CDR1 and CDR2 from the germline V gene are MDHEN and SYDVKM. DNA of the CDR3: TGTGCCAGCAGTAGAATTGGATCCACGGGGTCATTTAGCACAGATACGCAGTATTTT. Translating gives CASSRIGSTGSFSTDTQYF.

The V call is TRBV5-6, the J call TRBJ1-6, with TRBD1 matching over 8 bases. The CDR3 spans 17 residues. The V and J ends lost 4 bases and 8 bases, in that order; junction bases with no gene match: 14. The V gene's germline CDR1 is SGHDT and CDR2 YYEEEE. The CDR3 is CASSNTLDRGRDSPLHF. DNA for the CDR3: TGTGCCAGCAGCAATACTCTAGACAGGGGCCGCGATTCACCCCTCCACTTT.

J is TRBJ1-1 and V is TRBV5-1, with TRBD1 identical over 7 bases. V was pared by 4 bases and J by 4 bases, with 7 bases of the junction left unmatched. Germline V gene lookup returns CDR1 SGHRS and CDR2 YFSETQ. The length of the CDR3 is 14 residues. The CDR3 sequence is CASSIGGWGTEAFF. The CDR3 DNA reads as TGCGCCAGCAGCATAGGGGGCTGGGGCACTGAAGCTTTCTTT.

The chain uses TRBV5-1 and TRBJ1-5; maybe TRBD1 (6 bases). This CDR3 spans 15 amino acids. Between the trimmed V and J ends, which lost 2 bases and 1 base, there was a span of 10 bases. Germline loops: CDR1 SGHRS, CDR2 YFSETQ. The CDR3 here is CASSLQGASNQPQHF. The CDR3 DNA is TGCGCCAGCAGCTTACAGGGCGCCAGCAATCAGCCCCAGCATTTT.

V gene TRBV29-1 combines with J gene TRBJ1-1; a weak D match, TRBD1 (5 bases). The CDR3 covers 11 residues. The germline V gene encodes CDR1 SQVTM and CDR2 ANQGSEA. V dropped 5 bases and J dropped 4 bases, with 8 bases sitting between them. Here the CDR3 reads CSVSQGTEAFF. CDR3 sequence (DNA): TGCAGCGTTAGTCAGGGCACTGAAGCTTTCTTT.

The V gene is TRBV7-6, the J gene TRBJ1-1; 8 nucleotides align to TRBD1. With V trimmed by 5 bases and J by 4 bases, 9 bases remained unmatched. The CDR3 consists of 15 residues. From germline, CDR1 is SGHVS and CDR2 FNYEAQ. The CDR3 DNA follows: TGTGCCAGCAGCCCGAGGACAGGGTCGGGCACTGAAGCTTTCTTT. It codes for CASSPRTGSGTEAFF.

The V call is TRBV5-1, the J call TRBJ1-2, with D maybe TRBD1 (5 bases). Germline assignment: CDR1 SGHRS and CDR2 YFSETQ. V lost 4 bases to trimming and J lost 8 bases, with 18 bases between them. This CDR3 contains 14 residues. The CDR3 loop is CASSPDQGGYGYTF. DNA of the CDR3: TGCGCCAGCAGCCCCGATCAGGGAGGATACGGCTACACCTTC.

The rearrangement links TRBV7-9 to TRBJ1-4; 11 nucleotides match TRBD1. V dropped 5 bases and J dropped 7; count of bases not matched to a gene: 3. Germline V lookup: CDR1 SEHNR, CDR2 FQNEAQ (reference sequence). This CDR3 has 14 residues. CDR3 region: CASSPGTGGEKLFF. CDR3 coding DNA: TGTGCCAGCAGCCCCGGGACAGGGGGTGAAAAACTGTTTTTT.

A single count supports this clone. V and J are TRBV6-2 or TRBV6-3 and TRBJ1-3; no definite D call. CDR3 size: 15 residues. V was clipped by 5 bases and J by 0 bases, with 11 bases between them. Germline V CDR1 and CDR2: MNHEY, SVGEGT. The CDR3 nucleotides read TGTGCCAGCAGTCTTTCCAGTGGCTCTGGAAACACCATATATTTT. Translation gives CASSLSSGSGNTIYF.

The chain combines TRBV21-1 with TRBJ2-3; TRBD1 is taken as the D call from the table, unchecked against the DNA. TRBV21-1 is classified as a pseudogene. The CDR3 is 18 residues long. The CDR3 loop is CASSKVVLGDRATDTQYF. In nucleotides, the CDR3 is TGTGCCAGCAGCAAAGTGGTTCTTGGGGACAGGGCCACAGATACGCAGTATTTT.

This chain's CDR3 is CASSFFFLFRGAFGNEQFF. The DNA of the CDR3 is TGCGCCAGCAGCTTTTTTTTTCTATTCCGGGGGGCCTTCGGCAATGAGCAGTTCTTC. V usage is TRBV5-1 and J usage is TRBJ2-1; tentatively, D is TRBD2 (7 bases). CDR1 and CDR2 (germline): SGHRS, YFSETQ. There are 19 residues in the CDR3. V was cut by 2 bases and J by 6 bases, with 27 bases left in between.

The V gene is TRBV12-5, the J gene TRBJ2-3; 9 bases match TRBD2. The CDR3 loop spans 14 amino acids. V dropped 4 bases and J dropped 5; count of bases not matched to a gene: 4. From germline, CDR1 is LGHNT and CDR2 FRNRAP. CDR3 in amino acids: CASGSGLAVDTQYF. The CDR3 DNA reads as TGTGCTAGTGGTTCGGGACTAGCAGTAGATACGCAGTATTTT.

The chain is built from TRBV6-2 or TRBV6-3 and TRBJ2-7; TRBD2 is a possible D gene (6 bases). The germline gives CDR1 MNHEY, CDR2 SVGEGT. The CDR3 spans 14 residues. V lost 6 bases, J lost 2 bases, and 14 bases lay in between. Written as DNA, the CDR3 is TGTGCCAGCAGCACCGGGACTTTGACCTACGAGCAGTACTTC. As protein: CASSTGTLTYEQYF.

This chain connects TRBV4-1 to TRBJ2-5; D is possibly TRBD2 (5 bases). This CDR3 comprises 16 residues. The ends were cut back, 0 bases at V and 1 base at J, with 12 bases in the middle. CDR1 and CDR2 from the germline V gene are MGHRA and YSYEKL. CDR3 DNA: TGCGCCAGCAGCCAAGATCCGGGATTTTCCCAAGAGACCCAGTACTTC. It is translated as CASSQDPGFSQETQYF.

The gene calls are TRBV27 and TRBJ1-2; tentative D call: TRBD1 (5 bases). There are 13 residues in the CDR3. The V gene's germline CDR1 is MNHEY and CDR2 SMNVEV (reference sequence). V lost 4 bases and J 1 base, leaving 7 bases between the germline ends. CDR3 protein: CASSSTVNYGYTF. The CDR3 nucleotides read TGTGCCAGCAGTTCGACAGTTAACTATGGCTACACCTTC.

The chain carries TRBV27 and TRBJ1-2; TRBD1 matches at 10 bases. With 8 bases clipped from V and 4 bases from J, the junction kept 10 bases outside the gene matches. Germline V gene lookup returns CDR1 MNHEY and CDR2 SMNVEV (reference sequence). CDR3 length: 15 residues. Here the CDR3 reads CASYSPGQGFYGYTF. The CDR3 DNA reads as TGTGCCAGCTATTCCCCGGGACAGGGGTTCTATGGCTACACCTTC.

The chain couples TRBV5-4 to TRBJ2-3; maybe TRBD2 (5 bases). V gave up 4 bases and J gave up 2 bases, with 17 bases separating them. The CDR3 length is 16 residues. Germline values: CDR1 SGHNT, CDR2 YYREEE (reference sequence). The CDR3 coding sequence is TGTGCCAGCAGCCTGGGGAGCTCCCCCCTCACAGATACGCAGTATTTT. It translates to CASSLGSSPLTDTQYF.

As DNA, the CDR3 is TGCAGTGCTAGTGACACCGGGGGGGCGCCCCTTTTCGCTTTCTTT. This gives the protein CSASDTGGAPLFAFF. The V and J genes are TRBV20-1 and TRBJ1-1; maybe TRBD1 (6 bases). This CDR3 contains 15 residues. The ends were cut back, 3 bases at V and 11 bases at J, with 25 bases in the middle. The germline V gene has CDR1 DFQATT and CDR2 SNEGSKA (reference sequence).

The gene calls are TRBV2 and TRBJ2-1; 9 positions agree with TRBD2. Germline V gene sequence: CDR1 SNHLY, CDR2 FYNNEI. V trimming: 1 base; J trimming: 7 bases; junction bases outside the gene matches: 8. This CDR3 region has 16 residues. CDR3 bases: TGTGCCAGCAGTGAAGTAGGCGGGGGGGCGAGGAATGAGCAGTTCTTC. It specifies CASSEVGGGARNEQFF.

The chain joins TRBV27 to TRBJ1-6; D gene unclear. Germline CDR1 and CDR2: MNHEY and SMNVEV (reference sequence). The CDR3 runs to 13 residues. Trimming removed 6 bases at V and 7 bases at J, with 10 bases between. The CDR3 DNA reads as TGTGCCAGCAGATCCCTAGAGAATTCACCCCTCCACTTT. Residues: CASRSLENSPLHF.